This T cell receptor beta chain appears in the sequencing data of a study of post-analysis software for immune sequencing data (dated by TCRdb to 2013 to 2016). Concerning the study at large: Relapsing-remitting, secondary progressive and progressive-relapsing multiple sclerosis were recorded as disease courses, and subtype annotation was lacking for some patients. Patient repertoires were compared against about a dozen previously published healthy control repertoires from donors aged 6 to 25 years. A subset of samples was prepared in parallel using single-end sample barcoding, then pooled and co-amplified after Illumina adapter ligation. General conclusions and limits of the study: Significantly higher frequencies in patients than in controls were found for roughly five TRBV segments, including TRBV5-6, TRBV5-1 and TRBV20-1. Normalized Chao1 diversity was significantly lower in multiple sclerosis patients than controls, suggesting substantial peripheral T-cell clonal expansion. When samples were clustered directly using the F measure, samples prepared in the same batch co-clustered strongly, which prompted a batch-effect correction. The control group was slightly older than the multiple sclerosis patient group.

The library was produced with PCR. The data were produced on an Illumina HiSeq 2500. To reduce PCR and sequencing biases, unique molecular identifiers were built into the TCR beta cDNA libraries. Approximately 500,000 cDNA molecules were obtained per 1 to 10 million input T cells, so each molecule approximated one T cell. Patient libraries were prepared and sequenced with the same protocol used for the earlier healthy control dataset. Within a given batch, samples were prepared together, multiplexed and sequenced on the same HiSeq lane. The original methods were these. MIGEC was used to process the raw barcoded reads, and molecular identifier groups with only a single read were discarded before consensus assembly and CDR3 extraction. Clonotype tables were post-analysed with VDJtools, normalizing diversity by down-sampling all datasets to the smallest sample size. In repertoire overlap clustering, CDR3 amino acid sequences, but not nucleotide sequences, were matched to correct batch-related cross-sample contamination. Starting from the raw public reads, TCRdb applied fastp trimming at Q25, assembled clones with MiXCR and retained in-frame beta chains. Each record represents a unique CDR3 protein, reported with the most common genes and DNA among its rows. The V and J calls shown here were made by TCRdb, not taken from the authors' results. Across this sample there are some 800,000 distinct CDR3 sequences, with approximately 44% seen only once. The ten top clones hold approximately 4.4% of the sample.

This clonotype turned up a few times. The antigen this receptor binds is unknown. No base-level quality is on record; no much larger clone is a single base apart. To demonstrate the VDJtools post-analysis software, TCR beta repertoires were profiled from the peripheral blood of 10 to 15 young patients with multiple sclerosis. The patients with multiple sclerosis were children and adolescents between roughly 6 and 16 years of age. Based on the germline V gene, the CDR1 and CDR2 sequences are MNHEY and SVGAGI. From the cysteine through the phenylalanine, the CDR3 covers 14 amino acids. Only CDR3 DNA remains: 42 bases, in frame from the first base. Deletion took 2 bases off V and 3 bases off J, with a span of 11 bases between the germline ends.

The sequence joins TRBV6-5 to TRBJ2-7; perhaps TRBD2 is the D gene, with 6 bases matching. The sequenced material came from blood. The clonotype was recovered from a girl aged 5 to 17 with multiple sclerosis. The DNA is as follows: TGTGCCAGCAGTTACCGGCGGGGAGTCTACGAGCAGTACTTC. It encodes CASSYRRGVYEQYF.